Listed below are T cell receptor beta chains from one sample, sequenced in a study of blood T cell repertoires in COVID-19. Assay: immunoSEQ multiplex PCR; the TCRdb copy retains only in-frame clones and omits some. The sample holds 200,000 to 300,000 clones, 86% seen once. The sample comprised PBMCs or T cells enriched from blood (not recorded which). The source is a woman aged 18-35 years who had recovered from COVID-19. Both conserved end residues are part of each CDR3. D genes are given only for firm matches. The size entry is marked missing in some rows and otherwise reads once, few, many or a size class.

>NA|TRBV14|NA|TRBJ1-1
TGTGCCAGCAGCCAAGTCAGAAACACTGAAGCTTTCTTT
CASSQVRNTEAFF
>NA|TRBV19|NA|TRBJ1-1
TGTGCCAGTAGTATGTACCGGACTGAAGCTTTCTTT
CASSMYRTEAFF
>NA|TRBV6-5|NA|TRBJ1-1
TGTGCCAGCAGTTACGCAGGGGAGAACACTGAAGCTTTCTTT
CASSYAGENTEAFF
>once|TRBV7-9|NA|TRBJ2-3
TGTGCCAGCAGCTTAGCGGAGGCAGATACGCAGTATTTT
CASSLAEADTQYF
>NA|TRBV7-9|TRBD1|TRBJ2-7
TGTGCCAGCAGCTTAGCAGGGGGCGGCTACGAGCAGTACTTC
CASSLAGGGYEQYF
>NA|TRBV10-2|NA|TRBJ2-7
TGCGCCAGCAGTGTGGCAAGACAAACCTACGAGCAGTACTTC
CASSVARQTYEQYF
>NA|TRBV18|NA|TRBJ2-7
TGTGCCAGCTCCGTCACCGGGACATCAACCTACGAGCAGTACTTC
CASSVTGTSTYEQYF
>once|TRBV28|NA|TRBJ2-5
TGTGCCAGCAGTTTAAACAGGGAAGGGGAGACCCAGTACTTC
CASSLNREGETQYF
>NA|TRBV6-4|NA|TRBJ1-1
TGTGCCAGCAGGGTGCGGGCGAACACTGAAGCTTTCTTT
CASRVRANTEAFF
>NA|TRBV19|TRBD1|TRBJ1-1
TGTGCCACGGGGACAGGGTTGGAGACTGAAGCTTTCTTT
CATGTGLETEAFF
>once|TRBV7-9|NA|TRBJ2-1
TGTGCCAGCAATCCACGGGGTGGGCGGCCCCGTTACAATGAGCAGTTCTTC
CASNPRGGRPRYNEQFF
>NA|TRBV19|TRBD1|TRBJ2-1
TGTGCCAGTAGCCGAGCAGGGGGTGATCTCTCCTACAATGAGCAGTTCTTC
CASSRAGGDLSYNEQFF
>once|TRBV18|TRBD1|TRBJ1-4
TGTGCCAGCTCATTAAACCCGAGACAGGGGAGTGAAAAACTGTTTTTT
CASSLNPRQGSEKLFF
>NA|TRBV4-3|NA|TRBJ1-5
TGCGCCAGCAGCCAAGAAACCGGGAACCAGCCCCAGCATTTT
CASSQETGNQPQHF
>NA|TRBV13|NA|TRBJ1-5
TGTGCCAGCAGCTTAGACGGTGGGCCCCAGCATTTT
CASSLDGGPQHF
>once|TRBV7-9|NA|TRBJ1-1
TGTGCCAGCAGTCCTCGGGGGGGCACGGTTGTAACTGAAGCTTTCTTT
CASSPRGGTVVTEAFF
>NA|TRBV19|NA|TRBJ1-2
TGTGCCAGTAGTACATTCTCTGCAGGCTACGGCTACACCTTC
CASSTFSAGYGYTF
>NA|TRBV27|TRBD2|TRBJ2-1
TGTGCCAGCAGCAGTAGCGGGGGAGGCTACAATGAGCAGTTCTTC
CASSSSGGGYNEQFF
>NA|TRBV18|NA|TRBJ2-5
TGTGCCAGCTCACCACCGCCAGGGCTTGAGACCCAGTACTTC
CASSPPPGLETQYF
>NA|TRBV10-3|NA|TRBJ1-5
TGTGCCATCAGTGCTGAGACGAGGAGCAATCAGCCCCAGCATTTT
CAISAETRSNQPQHF
>NA|TRBV10-1|TRBD2|TRBJ2-1
TGCGCCAGCAGTGAGTCGCGGACTAGCGGGGTGGTTAATGAGCAGTTCTTC
CASSESRTSGVVNEQFF
>NA|TRBV15|NA|TRBJ1-5
TGTGCCACCAGCGTCCTCGGCGGGGGGGCGCGAGATCAGCCCCAGCATTTT
CATSVLGGGARDQPQHF
>NA|TRBV27|NA|TRBJ2-5
TGTGCCAGCAGGGACAGAACACAAGAGACCCAGTACTTC
CASRDRTQETQYF
>NA|TRBV25-1|NA|TRBJ1-1
TGTGCCAGCAGTGTCACAGCTAACACTGAAGCTTTCTTT
CASSVTANTEAFF
>NA|TRBV21-1|NA|TRBJ1-1
TGTGCCAGCAGCAAAGGTGCAGGGAAGGGAACCAATATGAACACTGAAGCTTTCTTT
CASSKGAGKGTNMNTEAFF